The 23 T cell receptor beta chains in this list originate from one sample, sequenced in a study of cytomegalovirus exposure and HLA in healthy donors. Vbeta (60) and Jbeta (13) primers were used in the PCR. Sequencing was performed with immunoSEQ multiplex PCR; in TCRdb, only in-frame clones are kept and a portion is missing. The sample lists more than 95,000 clones, 70% to 85% occurring once. What was sequenced was PBMCs. The source is a woman aged 18-29 years in good health and CMV-seropositive.

The chain is built from TRBV5-1 and TRBJ2-1, with 8 positions matching TRBD2. V was pared by 0 bases and J by 10 bases, with 6 bases of the junction left unmatched. Germline CDR1 reads SGHRS; CDR2 reads YFSETQ. The CDR3 covers 14 residues. The CDR3 DNA reads as TGCGCCAGCAGCTTGGACCAGCGGGAGTGGGAGCAGTTCTTC. The encoded protein is CASSLDQREWEQFF.

The rearrangement joins TRBV6-5 to TRBJ2-1; D possibly corresponds to TRBD2 (5 bases). There are 14 residues in the CDR3. Per germline, CDR1 MNHEY and CDR2 SVGAGI. The germline V and J ends were trimmed by 4 bases and 4 bases, with 11 bases remaining between them. DNA of the CDR3: TGTGCCAGCAGTTTCTACGGGGTTTACAATGAGCAGTTCTTC. This encodes CASSFYGVYNEQFF.

V and J are TRBV7-8 and TRBJ2-7; 9 nucleotides agree with TRBD2. After removal of 3 bases from V and 4 bases from J, the junction contained 7 bases not matched to a gene. Per germline, CDR1 SGHVS and CDR2 FQNEAQ. This CDR3 is built from 15 residues. CDR3 residues: CASSFSAGGFYEQYF. The CDR3 nucleotides are TGTGCCAGCAGCTTTTCAGCGGGAGGATTTTACGAGCAGTACTTC.

The chain links TRBV6-5 to TRBJ1-1; maybe TRBD1 (6 bases). The V and J ends lost 2 bases and 1 base respectively, with 8 bases between them. In germline, CDR1 is MNHEY, CDR2 SVGAGI. There are 14 residues in the CDR3. For the CDR3, the DNA is TGTGCCAGCAGTTACCAGACAGGGAACACTGAAGCTTTCTTT. Protein sequence: CASSYQTGNTEAFF.

This rearrangement joins TRBV27 to TRBJ2-3, with TRBD2 as a possible D gene (6 bases). Germline CDR1 reads MNHEY; CDR2 reads SMNVEV (reference sequence). The V and J ends lost 2 bases and 3 bases respectively, with 12 bases between them. The CDR3 covers 15 residues. CDR3: CASSLLGGFTDTQYF. The CDR3 nucleotides are TGTGCCAGCAGTTTACTGGGAGGTTTTACAGATACGCAGTATTTT.

The rearrangement links TRBV6-5 to TRBJ2-1; unclear D gene. V gave up 4 bases and J gave up 5 bases, with 12 bases separating them. Germline V CDR1 and CDR2: MNHEY, SVGAGI. The CDR3 spans 14 residues. This CDR3 reads CASSLASLNNEQFF. The CDR3 nucleotides are TGTGCCAGCAGTTTGGCCTCCCTCAACAATGAGCAGTTCTTC.

The V and J genes are TRBV27 and TRBJ1-2, with TRBD1 matching over 8 bases. The CDR3 has 15 residues. V gave up 3 bases and J gave up 8 bases; unmatched junction bases: 11. The V gene's germline CDR1 is MNHEY and CDR2 SMNVEV (reference sequence). The DNA of the CDR3 is TGTGCCAGCAGTTTGACCTGGACAGGGACAGGAGGCTACACCTTC. This translates into CASSLTWTGTGGYTF.

The genes are TRBV6-4 and TRBJ2-1, with 7 bases aligning to TRBD2. The junction had 11 bases not matched to a gene; V was cut back by 3 bases and J by 9 bases. CDR1 is MRHNA, CDR2 SNTAGT, per germline. This CDR3 is 15 amino acids long. CDR3 sequence reads: CASSDGAGELGEQFF. The CDR3 DNA is TGTGCCAGCAGTGATGGGGCGGGAGAGCTAGGTGAGCAGTTCTTC.

This chain connects TRBV25-1 to TRBJ2-7; the match to TRBD2 covers 10 bases. The CDR3 loop spans 15 amino acids. V dropped 4 bases and J dropped 2; count of bases not matched to a gene: 5. Germline V gene lookup returns CDR1 MGHDK and CDR2 SYGVNS. The DNA for the CDR3 is TGTGCCAGCAGTGCCCAAAGCGGGAGGGCCTACGAGCAGTACTTC. It specifies CASSAQSGRAYEQYF.

This chain uses TRBV28 with TRBJ2-2; perhaps TRBD1 as D (6 bases). CDR1 is MDHEN, CDR2 SYDVKM, per germline. This CDR3 has 11 residues. V lost 6 bases, J lost 7 bases, and 6 bases lay in between. The CDR3 sequence: CASRQGGELFF. The DNA for the CDR3 is TGTGCCAGCAGACAGGGCGGGGAGCTGTTTTTT.

The J gene is TRBJ1-4, the V gene TRBV2; 9 bases are a match to TRBD1. The CDR3 spans 15 residues. Losses at the gene ends were 2 bases for V and 5 bases for J; bases not matched to a gene: 3. CDR1 is SNHLY and CDR2 is FYNNEI in the germline V gene. The DNA for the CDR3 is TGTGCCAGCAGTGAACAAGGGACAGGGAATGAAAAACTGTTTTTT. The encoded protein is CASSEQGTGNEKLFF.

V is TRBV19 and J is TRBJ1-5, with D perhaps matching TRBD1 (6 bases). Trimming took 10 bases from V and 3 from J, leaving 19 bases between them. Germline lookup yields CDR1 LNHDA and CDR2 SQIVND (reference sequence). The CDR3 has 15 residues. The CDR3 reads CATSLRGGNNQPQHF. Written as DNA, the CDR3 is TGTGCCACCTCCTTAAGGGGGGGAAACAATCAGCCCCAGCATTTT.

The chain is built from TRBV6-6 and TRBJ1-3; TRBD1 matches at 7 bases. In germline, CDR1 is MNHNY, CDR2 SVGAGI (reference sequence). This CDR3 region has 16 residues. Losses at the gene ends were 2 bases for V and 0 bases for J; bases not matched to a gene: 4. In nucleotides, the CDR3 is TGTGCCAGCAGTTACGGGGGACAGAGCTCTGGAAACACCATATATTTT. It yields the protein CASSYGGQSSGNTIYF.

J is TRBJ2-7 and V is TRBV19; 11 bases fit TRBD1. The CDR3 runs to 15 residues. Losses at the gene ends were 6 bases for V and 5 bases for J; bases not matched to a gene: 9. Germline CDR1 is LNHDA and CDR2 is SQIVND (reference sequence). The CDR3 nucleotides read TGTGCCAGTAGGAAAACCGGGACAGGGGGAAACGAGCAGTACTTC. This sequence encodes CASRKTGTGGNEQYF. The full variable domain, completed using reference TRBV19 and TRBJ2-7, is DGGITQSPKYLFRKEGQNVTLSCEQNLNHDAMYWYRQDPGQGLRLIYYSQIVNDFQKGDIAEGYSVSREKKESFPLTVTSAQKNPTAFYLCASRKTGTGGNEQYFGPGTRLTVT.

This chain uses TRBV2 with TRBJ2-1, with TRBD2 matching 8 bases. CDR1 and CDR2 (germline): SNHLY, FYNNEI. V lost 7 bases to trimming and J lost 4 bases; unmatched junction nucleotides: 3. The CDR3 is 13 amino acids. CDR3 coding DNA: TGTGCCAGCATAGGGACTAGATACAATGAGCAGTTCTTC. This sequence encodes CASIGTRYNEQFF.

The chain uses TRBV5-4 and TRBJ2-1; the D gene is possibly TRBD1 (5 bases). The germline CDR1 and CDR2 sequences are SGHNT and YYREEE (reference sequence). V was trimmed by 2 bases and J by 9 bases, leaving 15 bases between them. The CDR3 length is 14 residues. CDR3 nucleotide sequence: TGTGCCAGCAGCTTACCGGGCTTGGGGCGTGAGCAGTTCTTC. It translates to CASSLPGLGREQFF.

The J gene is TRBJ1-1, the V gene TRBV11-2, with a possible D match to TRBD1 (6 bases). Germline CDR1 SGHAT, CDR2 FQNNGV. Trimming pared 5 bases from V and 5 bases from J, leaving 12 bases between. The CDR3 spans 13 residues. This CDR3 is CASSVQGRTEAFF. CDR3 coding DNA: TGTGCCAGCAGCGTACAGGGTAGGACTGAAGCTTTCTTT.

A word on this clone: This CDR3 is also generated by other DNA sequences in the sample. The V call is TRBV5-6, the J call TRBJ1-2, with 10 positions matching TRBD1. The CDR3 runs 15 residues. Germline V gene lookup returns CDR1 SGHDT and CDR2 YYEEEE. The J segment lost 3 bases and the V segment lost 3 bases, leaving 5 bases of the junction unmatched. CDR3 region: CASSWDGQGDYGYTF. For the CDR3, the DNA is TGTGCCAGCAGCTGGGACGGACAGGGGGACTATGGCTACACCTTC.

The chain links TRBV5-8 to TRBJ1-2; 7 bases are shared with TRBD1. J was trimmed by 2 bases and V by 4 bases; bases with no gene match: 5. Germline V CDR1 and CDR2: SGHTS, YDEGEE. The CDR3 sequence is 14 residues long. The CDR3 region is CASSPRDRNYGYTF. In DNA, the CDR3 is TGTGCCAGCAGCCCAAGGGACAGAAACTATGGCTACACCTTC.

The V call is TRBV13, the J call TRBJ2-5; 8 nucleotides agree with TRBD2. V was pared by 4 bases and J by 5 bases, with 6 bases of the junction left unmatched. The length of the CDR3 is 14 residues. Per the germline V gene, CDR1 is PRHDT and CDR2 is FYEKMQ (reference sequence). Here the CDR3 DNA reads TGTGCCAGCAGCTCGGCGGGGGGCGGGGAGACCCAGTACTTC. It specifies CASSSAGGGETQYF.

The rearrangement joins TRBV29-1 to TRBJ2-5; TRBD2 is a possible D gene (6 bases). Trimming left V 4 bases short and J 5 bases short, with 14 bases between. The CDR3 extends over 13 amino acids. Per the germline V gene, CDR1 is SQVTM and CDR2 is ANQGSEA. Here the CDR3 DNA reads TGCAGCGTTGGTACTAGGCTAGCGGAGACCCAGTACTTC. Its translation: CSVGTRLAETQYF. Full variable domain (missing parts from reference TRBV29-1 and TRBJ2-5): SAVISQKPSRDICQRGTSLTIQCQVDSQVTMMFWYRQQPGQSLTLIATANQGSEATYESGFVIDKFPISRPNLTFSTLTVSNMSPEDSSIYLCSVGTRLAETQYFGPGTRLLVL.

This clone has only one observation. The chain carries TRBV6-5 and TRBJ1-1; D is perhaps TRBD1 (6 bases). V was trimmed by 2 bases and J by 1 base, leaving 8 bases between them. Germline lookup yields CDR1 MNHEY and CDR2 SVGAGI. CDR3 size: 14 residues. CDR3 region: CASSYVTGNTEAFF. The CDR3 region has the DNA TGTGCCAGCAGTTACGTGACAGGGAACACTGAAGCTTTCTTT.

The chain uses TRBV7-3 and TRBJ2-7; weak D call: TRBD2 (6 bases). CDR3 length equals 12 residues. Trimming stripped 9 bases from V and 2 bases from J, with 11 bases between. Germline V CDR1 and CDR2: SGHTA, FQGTGA. Written as DNA, the CDR3 is TGTGCCAGTCTCTCGGGGGCCTACGAGCAGTACTTC. Translated, it gives CASLSGAYEQYF.